The 9 T cell receptor beta chains below were found in one sample sequenced in a study of beta chain features in type 1 diabetes. Of the isolated RNA, all was reverse transcribed, and so the sequenced material was expressed TCRB transcripts. Some clones are missing from TCRdb's copy, which holds only in-frame ones; the method was immunoSEQ multiplex PCR. Among 150,000 to 200,000 clones, roughly an eighth were seen once, and the ten largest hold about 0.59%. The specimen sequenced was central memory CD4+ T cells from blood. These receptors were obtained from a woman between 18 and 29 years old in good health.

This clone was recorded a few times. J is TRBJ1-1 and V is TRBV25-1; no definite D call. This CDR3 region has 15 residues. CDR1 is MGHDK, CDR2 SYGVNS, per germline. Trimming removed 0 bases at V and 6 bases at J, with 14 bases between. DNA for the CDR3: TGTGCCAGCAGTGAATATCCCGGGTCCCGGCCTGAAGCTTTCTTT. Residues: CASSEYPGSRPEAFF.

The CDR3 DNA reads TGTGCCAGCAGTTCTACGGCCAACGTCCTGACTTTC. It translates to CASSSTANVLTF. The V call is TRBV6-6, the J call TRBJ2-6; no reliable D call. The V gene's germline CDR1 is MNHNY and CDR2 SVGAGI (reference sequence). This CDR3 has 12 amino acids. V was shortened by 4 bases and J by 6 bases, with 4 bases between the two germline ends.

The rearrangement links TRBV29-1 to TRBJ1-4; TRBD1 matches at 12 bases. V shed 8 bases and J 3 bases; nucleotides not matched to a gene: 10. The CDR3 is 16 amino acids. Germline CDR1 is SQVTM and CDR2 is ANQGSEA. CDR3 sequence: CSCTGTGGASNEKLFF. The CDR3 DNA is TGCAGCTGTACCGGGACAGGGGGCGCCTCTAATGAAAAACTGTTTTTT.

This clone was detected a few times. CDR3 in amino acids: CAWSWTEFNEQFF. In DNA form, the CDR3 reads TGTGCCTGGAGCTGGACTGAGTTCAATGAGCAGTTCTTC. The V call is TRBV30, the J call TRBJ2-1; a weak D match, TRBD2 (5 bases). The germline gives CDR1 GTSNPN, CDR2 SVGIG (reference sequence). V lost 3 bases and J 6 bases, leaving 12 bases between the germline ends. The CDR3 sequence is 13 residues long.

This clone was detected a few times. The rearrangement joins TRBV29-1 to TRBJ2-7; D is undetermined. With 1 base removed from V and 3 bases from J, the gap between germline ends came to 7 bases. This CDR3 is 12 amino acids long. Looked up from germline, CDR1 is SQVTM and CDR2 is ANQGSEA. The CDR3 DNA is TGCAGCGTTGAAGGAGTCGGCTACGAGCAGTACTTC. It is translated as CSVEGVGYEQYF.

This clone was seen only a few times. V usage is TRBV18 and J usage is TRBJ1-3; D call uncertain. V was pared by 3 bases and J by 8 bases, with 8 bases between. Germline loops: CDR1 KGHSH, CDR2 LQKENI. The CDR3 length is 12 residues. The CDR3 nucleotides read TGTGCCAGCTCACCTATCCGAGACACCATATATTTT. Its translation is CASSPIRDTIYF.

The V and J genes are TRBV6-1 and TRBJ1-1; D is unresolved. Trimming removed 1 base from V and 1 base from J, with 10 bases in between. The germline V gene encodes CDR1 MNHNS and CDR2 SASEGT. This CDR3 is built from 15 residues. The CDR3 DNA sequence: TGTGCCAGCAGTGAAGTTGGCACCCCGAACACTGAAGCTTTCTTT. Its translation is CASSEVGTPNTEAFF.

This rearrangement joins TRBV2 to TRBJ2-7; no definite D call. The CDR3 contains 11 residues. V dropped 7 bases and J dropped 0 bases, with 4 bases sitting between them. CDR1 is SNHLY and CDR2 is FYNNEI in the germline V gene. The CDR3 nucleotides are TGTGCCAGCACTTACTCCTACGAGCAGTACTTC. Its translation: CASTYSYEQYF.

This clone was found a few times. This chain joins TRBV5-1 and TRBJ1-5; D is unclear. The germline V and J ends were trimmed by 0 bases and 2 bases, with 12 bases remaining between them. The germline gives CDR1 SGHRS, CDR2 YFSETQ. This CDR3 is 16 amino acids long. The CDR3 coding sequence is TGCGCCAGCAGCTTGGGGGGAGGAATGGGCAATCAGCCCCAGCATTTT. It is translated as CASSLGGGMGNQPQHF.